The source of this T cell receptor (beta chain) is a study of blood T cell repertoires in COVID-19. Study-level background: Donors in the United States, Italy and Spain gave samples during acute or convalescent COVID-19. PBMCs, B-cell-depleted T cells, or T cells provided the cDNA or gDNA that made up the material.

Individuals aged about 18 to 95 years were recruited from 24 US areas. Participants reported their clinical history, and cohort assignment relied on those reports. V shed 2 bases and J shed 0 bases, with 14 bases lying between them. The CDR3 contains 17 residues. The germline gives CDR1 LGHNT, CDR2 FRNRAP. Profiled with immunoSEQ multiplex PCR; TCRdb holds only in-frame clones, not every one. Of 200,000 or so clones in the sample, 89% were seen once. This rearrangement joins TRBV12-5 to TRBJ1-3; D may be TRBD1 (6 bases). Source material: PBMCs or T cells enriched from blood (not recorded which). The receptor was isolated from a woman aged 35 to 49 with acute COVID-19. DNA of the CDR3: TGTGCTAGTGGTTTGACGGGCAGGGGCGTCTCTGGAAACACCATATATTTT. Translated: CASGLTGRGVSGNTIYF.